The rows below give T cell receptor beta chains drawn from one sample of a study of OX40 agonist ivuxolimab in advanced cancers. This table comes from immunoSEQ multiplex PCR, and its TCRdb copy is limited to in-frame clones, with some not included. Of more than 50,000 clones listed, more than 75% are singletons. Source: CD4+ or CD8+ T cells sorted from blood, taken in a trial of the OX40 agonist ivuxolimab. All receptors derive from an adult with an advanced solid tumor such as melanoma, head and neck, liver or kidney cancer. Both conserved end residues are part of each CDR3. The D gene is left open where the match is weak. Rows may omit the clone size; those that give it use once, few, many or a size class.

J gene: TRBJ2-5; D gene: .; clone size: .; V gene: TRBV12-2; CDR3 DNA: TGTGCAAGGACGGACCACTACCAAGAGACCCAGTACTTC; CDR3 protein: CARTDHYQETQYF
J gene: TRBJ1-1; D gene: .; clone size: .; V gene: TRBV7-9; CDR3 DNA: TGTGCCAGCAGCCCCGCGACAGAGAACACTGAAGCTTTCTTT; CDR3 protein: CASSPATENTEAFF
J gene: TRBJ1-2; D gene: .; clone size: .; V gene: TRBV28; CDR3 DNA: TGTGCCAGCAGCAAAACAGTCTTCGTCGGCTACACCTTC; CDR3 protein: CASSKTVFVGYTF
J gene: TRBJ2-5; D gene: TRBD2; clone size: .; V gene: TRBV9; CDR3 DNA: TGTGCCAGCAGCGTAGCCCGGGGGGGCCGAAAAGAGACCCAGTACTTC; CDR3 protein: CASSVARGGRKETQYF
J gene: TRBJ2-1; D gene: .; clone size: .; V gene: TRBV19; CDR3 DNA: TGTGCCAGTAGTATCGGCAGACTGAATGAGCAGTTCTTC; CDR3 protein: CASSIGRLNEQFF
J gene: TRBJ1-1; D gene: .; clone size: .; V gene: TRBV18; CDR3 DNA: TGTGCCAGCTCTCTAAATGGGGACACTGAAGCTTTCTTT; CDR3 protein: CASSLNGDTEAFF
J gene: TRBJ1-2; D gene: .; clone size: .; V gene: TRBV15; CDR3 DNA: TGTGCCACCAGCAGAGATGGGAGAGGCTACACCTTC; CDR3 protein: CATSRDGRGYTF
J gene: TRBJ2-3; D gene: .; clone size: .; V gene: TRBV5-4; CDR3 DNA: TGTGCCAGCAAGGGCGCAACGGGGGCTGGGGATACGCAGTATTTT; CDR3 protein: CASKGATGAGDTQYF
J gene: TRBJ1-2; D gene: .; clone size: .; V gene: TRBV28; CDR3 DNA: TGTGCCAGCAGTTACCGGGGGCTGGGCTATGGCTACACCTTC; CDR3 protein: CASSYRGLGYGYTF
J gene: TRBJ2-1; D gene: TRBD2; clone size: .; V gene: TRBV6-1; CDR3 DNA: TGTGCCAGCAGTGACGGGACTAGCGTGTCCAATGAGCAGTTCTTC; CDR3 protein: CASSDGTSVSNEQFF
J gene: TRBJ2-3; D gene: .; clone size: .; V gene: TRBV19; CDR3 DNA: TGTGCCAGTATTGGGACCCCCAACGGGTATACGCAGTATTTT; CDR3 protein: CASIGTPNGYTQYF
J gene: TRBJ1-3; D gene: .; clone size: .; V gene: TRBV6-1; CDR3 DNA: TGTGCCAGCAGTGAAGTGTTTATGAGGAACTCTGGAAACACCATATATTTT; CDR3 protein: CASSEVFMRNSGNTIYF
J gene: TRBJ1-3; D gene: .; clone size: medium-sized; V gene: TRBV2; CDR3 DNA: TGTGCCAGCAGGTTAATCGGCCGCTCTGGAAACACCATATATTTT; CDR3 protein: CASRLIGRSGNTIYF
J gene: TRBJ2-7; D gene: .; clone size: .; V gene: TRBV7-9; CDR3 DNA: TGTGCCAGCAGCTCCGGACGGCGGAGCTCCTACGAGCAGTACTTC; CDR3 protein: CASSSGRRSSYEQYF
J gene: TRBJ2-7; D gene: TRBD1; clone size: .; V gene: TRBV7-9; CDR3 DNA: TGTGCCAGCAGCCCAACCGGGACAGGGGCCGAGCAGTACTTC; CDR3 protein: CASSPTGTGAEQYF
J gene: TRBJ1-6; D gene: .; clone size: .; V gene: TRBV10-3; CDR3 DNA: TGTGCCATAAAATTTGACAGCGAGTCACCCCTCCACTTT; CDR3 protein: CAIKFDSESPLHF
J gene: TRBJ1-1; D gene: TRBD1; clone size: .; V gene: TRBV18; CDR3 DNA: TGTGCCAGCTCAACAGGGGAGAACACTGAAGCTTTCTTT; CDR3 protein: CASSTGENTEAFF
J gene: TRBJ1-1; D gene: .; clone size: .; V gene: TRBV30; CDR3 DNA: TGTGCCTGGACTCGGGGACAAGGCCTTGAAGCTTTCTTT; CDR3 protein: CAWTRGQGLEAFF
J gene: TRBJ2-1; D gene: .; clone size: .; V gene: TRBV6-1; CDR3 DNA: TGTGCCAGCAGTGTAGTTGGGGTAGGGAATGAGCAGTTCTTC; CDR3 protein: CASSVVGVGNEQFF
J gene: TRBJ2-3; D gene: .; clone size: .; V gene: TRBV30; CDR3 DNA: TGTGCCGCTCAGTCTCTGTCGTCGGGAGATACGCAGTATTTT; CDR3 protein: CAAQSLSSGDTQYF
J gene: TRBJ1-1; D gene: .; clone size: .; V gene: TRBV29-1; CDR3 DNA: TGCAGCGTTGGTGAGGGTAGAACTGAAGCTTTCTTT; CDR3 protein: CSVGEGRTEAFF
J gene: TRBJ1-1; D gene: .; clone size: .; V gene: TRBV7-6; CDR3 DNA: TGTGCCAGCAGCTCGCAATGGGGGACTGAAGCTTTCTTT; CDR3 protein: CASSSQWGTEAFF
J gene: TRBJ1-5; D gene: .; clone size: once; V gene: TRBV28; CDR3 DNA: TGTGCCAGCAGAGGACAGTGGAACGAGCCCCAGCATTTT; CDR3 protein: CASRGQWNEPQHF
J gene: TRBJ1-3; D gene: .; clone size: .; V gene: TRBV30; CDR3 DNA: TGTGCCTGGTCAGGAGAAGAGTACTCTGGAAACACCATATATTTT; CDR3 protein: CAWSGEEYSGNTIYF
J gene: TRBJ1-5; D gene: .; clone size: .; V gene: TRBV7-8; CDR3 DNA: TGTGCCAGCAGCTTAGTTGGGGCGGAAGGTCAGCCCCAGCATTTT; CDR3 protein: CASSLVGAEGQPQHF
J gene: TRBJ2-3; D gene: .; clone size: .; V gene: TRBV7-7; CDR3 DNA: TGTGCTAGCAGCGTCGGGACTCAAGTCGATACGCAGTATTTT; CDR3 protein: CASSVGTQVDTQYF
J gene: TRBJ2-1; D gene: .; clone size: .; V gene: TRBV15; CDR3 DNA: TGTGCCACCAGCTCTTGGGGTGTGAAGAATGAGCAGTTCTTC; CDR3 protein: CATSSWGVKNEQFF
J gene: TRBJ1-2; D gene: .; clone size: .; V gene: TRBV9; CDR3 DNA: TGTGCCAGCAGCGCCAGACAGGACTATGGCTACACCTTC; CDR3 protein: CASSARQDYGYTF
J gene: TRBJ2-7; D gene: TRBD2; clone size: .; V gene: TRBV5-1; CDR3 DNA: TGCGCCAGCAGCTTGACCGGGGGGATCTACGAGCAGTACTTC; CDR3 protein: CASSLTGGIYEQYF
J gene: TRBJ2-7; D gene: .; clone size: .; V gene: TRBV5-1; CDR3 DNA: TGCGCCAGCAGCTTGGGTCCCCTACAGGGGGGGCCTACCTACGAGCAGTACTTC; CDR3 protein: CASSLGPLQGGPTYEQYF
J gene: TRBJ2-7; D gene: TRBD1; clone size: .; V gene: TRBV5-1; CDR3 DNA: TGCGCCAGCAGCTTGGTCGGGACAGGGGCCTACGAGCAGTACTTC; CDR3 protein: CASSLVGTGAYEQYF
J gene: TRBJ1-1; D gene: .; clone size: .; V gene: TRBV28; CDR3 DNA: TGTGCCAGCAGTTGGGGCGGAGGGAACACTGAAGCTTTCTTT; CDR3 protein: CASSWGGGNTEAFF